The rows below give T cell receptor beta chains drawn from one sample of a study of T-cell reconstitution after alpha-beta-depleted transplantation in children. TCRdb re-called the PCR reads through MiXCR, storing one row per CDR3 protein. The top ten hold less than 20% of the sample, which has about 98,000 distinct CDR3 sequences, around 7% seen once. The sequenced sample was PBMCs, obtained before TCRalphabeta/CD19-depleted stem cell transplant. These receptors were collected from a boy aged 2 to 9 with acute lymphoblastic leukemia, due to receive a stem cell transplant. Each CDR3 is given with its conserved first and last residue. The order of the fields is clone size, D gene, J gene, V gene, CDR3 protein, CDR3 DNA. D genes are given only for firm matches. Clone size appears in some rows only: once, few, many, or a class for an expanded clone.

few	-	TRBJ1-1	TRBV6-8	CASSYGQNTEAFF	TGTGCCAGCAGTTACGGACAGAACACTGAAGCTTTCTTT
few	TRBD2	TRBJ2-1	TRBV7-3	CASSLELAGSGPQFF	TGTGCCAGCAGCTTAGAACTAGCGGGGTCTGGGCCGCAGTTCTTC
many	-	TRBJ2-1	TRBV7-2	CASTILGGGAYNEQFF	TGTGCCAGCACCATCTTAGGAGGGGGGGCCTACAATGAGCAGTTCTTC
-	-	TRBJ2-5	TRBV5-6	CASSLGIAGAAQYF	TGTGCCAGCAGCTTGGGTATCGCCGGGGCGGCCCAGTACTTC
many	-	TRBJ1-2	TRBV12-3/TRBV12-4	CASSLEGGGYTF	TGTGCCAGCAGTTTAGAAGGGGGTGGCTACACCTTC
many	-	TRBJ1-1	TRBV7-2	CASGYRNTEAFF	TGTGCCAGCGGGTACAGGAACACTGAAGCTTTCTTT
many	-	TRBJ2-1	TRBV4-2	CASSQDLGGALSEQFF	TGTGCCAGCAGCCAAGATCTTGGGGGGGCTTTGAGTGAGCAGTTCTTC
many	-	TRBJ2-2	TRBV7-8	CASTSLIGELFF	TGTGCCAGCACCAGCCTCATCGGGGAGCTGTTTTTT
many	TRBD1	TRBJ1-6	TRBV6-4	CASSLGQGGSPLHF	TGTGCCAGCAGTCTGGGACAGGGAGGATCACCCCTCCACTTT
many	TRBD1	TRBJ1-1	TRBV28	CATTGGPYEAFF	TGTGCCACCACAGGGGGACCGTATGAAGCTTTCTTT
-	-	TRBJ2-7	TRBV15	CATSRDRGDRYEQYF	TGTGCCACCAGCAGAGATCGAGGGGATCGCTACGAGCAGTACTTC
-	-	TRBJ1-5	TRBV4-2	CASSLWALAGENQPQHF	TGTGCCAGCAGCCTCTGGGCCTTAGCGGGGGAAAATCAGCCCCAGCATTTT
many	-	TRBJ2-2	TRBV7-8	CASSLRATGELFF	TGTGCCAGCAGTCTCAGGGCAACCGGGGAGCTGTTTTTT
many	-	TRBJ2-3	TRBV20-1	CSAAGPTLFPDTQYF	TGCAGTGCCGCGGGACCGACCCTATTCCCAGATACGCAGTATTTT
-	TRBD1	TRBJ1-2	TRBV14	CASSGQGTYGYTF	TGTGCCAGCAGCGGACAGGGAACCTATGGCTACACCTTC
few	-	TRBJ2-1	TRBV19	CASSRGSGVDEQFF	TGTGCCAGTAGTAGGGGATCGGGGGTTGATGAGCAGTTCTTC
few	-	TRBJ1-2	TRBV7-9	CASSLRGYGYTF	TGTGCCAGCAGCTTACGGGGCTATGGCTACACCTTC
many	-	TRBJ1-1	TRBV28	CASLRDTEAFF	TGTGCCAGCCTGAGGGACACTGAAGCTTTCTTT
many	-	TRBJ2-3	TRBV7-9	CASSSSRLLPSRTDTQYF	TGTGCCAGCAGCTCCTCCAGACTTTTACCCTCCCGCACAGATACGCAGTATTTT
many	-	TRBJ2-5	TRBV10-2	CASSRRVSEGTQYF	TGCGCCAGCAGTCGCCGGGTCTCCGAAGGGACCCAGTACTTC
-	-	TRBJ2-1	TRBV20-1	CSAIALLSGNEQFF	TGCAGTGCTATAGCCCTCCTGTCTGGCAATGAGCAGTTCTTC
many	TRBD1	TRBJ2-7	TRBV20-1	CSARGQGGADYYEQYF	TGCAGTGCTAGAGGACAGGGGGGGGCGGATTACTACGAGCAGTACTTC
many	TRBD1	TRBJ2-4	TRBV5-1	CASSLVTGGAPKAKYF	TGCGCCAGCAGCTTGGTGACAGGGGGCGCCCCAAAGGCCAAGTACTTC
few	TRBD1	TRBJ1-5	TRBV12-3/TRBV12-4	CASSRDSYQPQHF	TGTGCCAGCAGTCGGGACAGCTACCAGCCCCAGCATTTT
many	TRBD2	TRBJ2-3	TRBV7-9	CASSPLGAGTRGDTQYF	TGTGCCAGCAGCCCGTTGGGAGCGGGGACCCGCGGAGATACGCAGTATTTT
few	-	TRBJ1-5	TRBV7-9	CASSLAGFGPQHF	TGTGCCAGCAGCTTAGCGGGTTTTGGGCCCCAGCATTTT
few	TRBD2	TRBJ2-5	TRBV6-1	CASSAGLGGAETQYF	TGTGCCAGCAGTGCGGGACTAGGTGGGGCGGAGACCCAGTACTTC
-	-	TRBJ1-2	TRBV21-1	CASSKGTGSYGYTF	TGTGCCAGCAGCAAAGGGACAGGGAGTTATGGCTACACCTTC
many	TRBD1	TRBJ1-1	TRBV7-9	CASSGGTASMNTEAFF	TGTGCCAGCAGCGGGGGGACAGCTAGTATGAACACTGAAGCTTTCTTT
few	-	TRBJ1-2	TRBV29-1	CSVEEKRGLRNYGYTF	TGCAGCGTTGAAGAAAAGCGGGGGCTGCGGAACTATGGCTACACCTTC
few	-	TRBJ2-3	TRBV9	CASSVTNFGPDTQYF	TGTGCCAGCAGCGTAACGAACTTCGGTCCAGATACGCAGTATTTT
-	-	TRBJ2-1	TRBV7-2	CASSLGFEGGEQFF	TGTGCCAGCAGCTTAGGGTTTGAGGGTGGTGAGCAGTTCTTC
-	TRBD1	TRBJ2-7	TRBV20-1	CSARVDRGISYEQYF	TGCAGTGCTAGAGTGGACAGGGGGATCTCCTACGAGCAGTACTTC
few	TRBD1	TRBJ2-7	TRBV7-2	CASSSGRNRGPSYEQYF	TGTGCCAGCAGCTCGGGCCGGAACAGGGGACCCTCCTACGAGCAGTACTTC
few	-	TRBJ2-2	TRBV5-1	CASSLSVTGELFF	TGCGCCAGCAGCTTATCGGTCACCGGGGAGCTGTTTTTT
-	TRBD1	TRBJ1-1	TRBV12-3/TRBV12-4	CASSSRGGNMNTEAFF	TGTGCCAGCAGTTCCAGGGGGGGGAACATGAACACTGAAGCTTTCTTT
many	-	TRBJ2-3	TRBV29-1	CSLRGPADSSTDTQYF	TGCAGCCTTCGGGGCCCGGCGGATTCTAGCACAGATACGCAGTATTTT
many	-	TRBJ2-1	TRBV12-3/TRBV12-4	CASSMTSSDEQFF	TGTGCCAGCAGTATGACTAGTAGCGATGAGCAGTTCTTC
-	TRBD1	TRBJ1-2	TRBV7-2	CASRSTGEVVYGHTF	TGTGCCAGCAGGTCGACAGGGGAGGTAGTCTATGGCCACACCTTC
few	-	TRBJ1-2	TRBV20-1	CSAREGGGYTF	TGCAGTGCTAGAGAGGGGGGAGGCTACACCTTC
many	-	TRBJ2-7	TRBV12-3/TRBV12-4	CASSWGAHEQYF	TGTGCCAGCAGTTGGGGGGCCCACGAGCAGTACTTC
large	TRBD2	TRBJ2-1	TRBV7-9	CASSSAGGPYNEQFF	TGTGCCAGCAGCTCGGCGGGGGGGCCTTACAATGAGCAGTTCTTC
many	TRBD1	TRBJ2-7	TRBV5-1	CASSGTGSYEQYF	TGCGCCAGCAGCGGGACAGGTTCCTACGAGCAGTACTTC